These T cell receptor beta chains were read from a single sample in a study of T cell changes during pregnancy in multiple sclerosis. TCRdb's copy holds only in-frame clones and misses some; the assay was immunoSEQ multiplex PCR. The sample carries 100,000 or so clones, approximately 92% recorded once. Sample: peripheral blood, taken in the second trimester of pregnancy. The receptors were gathered from a female donor with multiple sclerosis, enrolled in a pregnancy study. Both conserved end residues are part of each CDR3. The D gene is left open where the match is weak. The size of a clone is reported for some rows only, either as once, few or many, or as a class for expanded clones.

size: NA
D: NA
J: TRBJ1-3
length: 15
V: TRBV18
DNA: TGTGCCAGCTCACCACTTCCACTCCTCGGAAACACCATATATTTT
CDR3: CASSPLPLLGNTIYF

size: NA
D: TRBD1
J: TRBJ2-1
length: 18
V: TRBV19
DNA: TGTGCCAGTAGTATTAGGGAGGTCGGGACAGGGGACGACAATGAGCAGTTCTTC
CDR3: CASSIREVGTGDDNEQFF

size: NA
D: TRBD1
J: TRBJ1-2
length: 16
V: TRBV18
DNA: TGTGCCAGCTCACCACGCGGACAGGGGACTAACTATGGCTACACCTTC
CDR3: CASSPRGQGTNYGYTF

size: NA
D: TRBD1
J: TRBJ1-3
length: 14
V: TRBV6-1
DNA: TGTGCCAGCAGCCTCGGACAGGGTGCCGGGGCCATATATTTT
CDR3: CASSLGQGAGAIYF

size: NA
D: NA
J: TRBJ2-6
length: 14
V: TRBV30
DNA: TGTGCCTTCACGGGACTCTCTGGGGCCAACGTCCTGACTTTC
CDR3: CAFTGLSGANVLTF

size: NA
D: NA
J: TRBJ2-2
length: 17
V: TRBV7-9
DNA: TGTGCCAGCAGCTTTGGTAAGAGGCGGCCCTCCACCGGGGAGCTGTTTTTT
CDR3: CASSFGKRRPSTGELFF

size: once
D: NA
J: TRBJ2-2
length: 13
V: TRBV15
DNA: TGTGCCACCAGCAGACACGGGGCCGGGGAGCTGTTTTTT
CDR3: CATSRHGAGELFF

size: NA
D: TRBD2
J: TRBJ2-7
length: 15
V: TRBV13
DNA: TGTGCCAGCAGCCACAGCGGGAGGGCCTCCTACGAGCAGTACTTC
CDR3: CASSHSGRASYEQYF

size: NA
D: TRBD1
J: TRBJ1-2
length: 14
V: TRBV19
DNA: TGTGCCAGTAGTATAACAGGGGGCGACTATGGCTACACCTTC
CDR3: CASSITGGDYGYTF

size: once
D: NA
J: TRBJ2-4
length: 13
V: TRBV6-1
DNA: TGTGCCAGCACTCGGGAGTCGGAAAACATTCAGTACTTC
CDR3: CASTRESENIQYF

size: NA
D: NA
J: TRBJ2-2
length: 12
V: TRBV7-9
DNA: TGTGCCAGCAGCCACACAACCGGGGAGCTGTTTTTT
CDR3: CASSHTTGELFF

size: NA
D: NA
J: TRBJ1-6
length: 13
V: TRBV9
DNA: TGTGCCAGCAGCGTAGAAATGGGGCGACCCCTCCACTTT
CDR3: CASSVEMGRPLHF

size: NA
D: TRBD2
J: TRBJ2-5
length: 14
V: TRBV5-1
DNA: TGCGCCAGCAGCTTGGCTCGGGGGGAGGAGACCCAGTACTTC
CDR3: CASSLARGEETQYF

size: few
D: NA
J: TRBJ1-1
length: 14
V: TRBV6-1
DNA: TGTGCCAGCACCCTAGATAACCTGCTCGCTGAAGCTTTCTTT
CDR3: CASTLDNLLAEAFF

size: NA
D: NA
J: TRBJ1-4
length: 12
V: TRBV19
DNA: TGTGCCAGTAGATCGGCGGGAGAAAAACTGTTTTTT
CDR3: CASRSAGEKLFF

size: once
D: TRBD1
J: TRBJ2-7
length: 14
V: TRBV28
DNA: TGTGCCAGCTCGCCGGGACAGCCTCCCTACGAGCAGTACTTC
CDR3: CASSPGQPPYEQYF

size: NA
D: TRBD1
J: TRBJ1-1
length: 17
V: TRBV13
DNA: TGTGCCAGCAGCACGAGCGGTGGTAAGGCAGGGGGGACTGAAGCTTTCTTT
CDR3: CASSTSGGKAGGTEAFF

size: NA
D: NA
J: TRBJ1-1
length: 14
V: TRBV4-1
DNA: TGCGCCAGCAGCCAAGCGGGTCGAAGGACTGAAGCTTTCTTT
CDR3: CASSQAGRRTEAFF

size: NA
D: TRBD2
J: TRBJ2-3
length: 15
V: TRBV19
DNA: TGTGCCAGTAGTACGCTAGCGGGAGGGGCAGATACGCAGTATTTT
CDR3: CASSTLAGGADTQYF

size: NA
D: TRBD1
J: TRBJ1-1
length: 17
V: TRBV27
DNA: TGTGCCAGCAGTCCCGGGGACAGGGTAGGGGTTAGCGCTGAAGCTTTCTTT
CDR3: CASSPGDRVGVSAEAFF

size: NA
D: NA
J: TRBJ1-4
length: 16
V: TRBV19
DNA: TGTGCCAGTAGTGAGGGACATACTTCAACTAATGAAAAACTGTTTTTT
CDR3: CASSEGHTSTNEKLFF

size: NA
D: TRBD1
J: TRBJ1-1
length: 15
V: TRBV5-4
DNA: TGTGCCAGCAGCTTATTGGGACAGAGGAACACTGAAGCTTTCTTT
CDR3: CASSLLGQRNTEAFF

size: once
D: TRBD2
J: TRBJ2-3
length: 18
V: TRBV5-1
DNA: TGCGCCAGCAGCTTGGCCCCTAGCGGGAGTGCTAGCACAGATACGCAGTATTTT
CDR3: CASSLAPSGSASTDTQYF

size: NA
D: TRBD1
J: TRBJ1-2
length: 13
V: TRBV5-1
DNA: TGCGCCAGCAGTTCTACAGGGGCCCGCCACTACACCTTC
CDR3: CASSSTGARHYTF

size: NA
D: TRBD1
J: TRBJ1-6
length: 14
V: TRBV28
DNA: TGTGCCAGCAGTTTGGGACAGATGAATTCACCCCTCCACTTT
CDR3: CASSLGQMNSPLHF

size: NA
D: TRBD1
J: TRBJ1-1
length: 18
V: TRBV6-1
DNA: TGTGCCAGCAGTGAGACAGGGATTGGGGTAATTGGGAACACTGAAGCTTTCTTT
CDR3: CASSETGIGVIGNTEAFF

size: NA
D: TRBD1
J: TRBJ2-7
length: 16
V: TRBV7-8
DNA: TGTGCCAGCAGCCCCCGGGGACAGGGGATCTCCTACGAGCAGTACTTC
CDR3: CASSPRGQGISYEQYF

size: NA
D: NA
J: TRBJ2-5
length: 14
V: TRBV7-3
DNA: TGTGCCAGCAGCTTAAGTCCGGACCAAGAGACCCAGTACTTC
CDR3: CASSLSPDQETQYF

size: NA
D: NA
J: TRBJ1-1
length: 19
V: TRBV7-9
DNA: TGTGCCAGCAGCTTAGCGCGACGTTGGGGGCCGGATGAGGACACTGAAGCTTTCTTT
CDR3: CASSLARRWGPDEDTEAFF

size: NA
D: TRBD1
J: TRBJ1-5
length: 13
V: TRBV2
DNA: TGTGCCAGCAAGATACAGGGGAATCAGCCCCAGCATTTT
CDR3: CASKIQGNQPQHF

size: NA
D: NA
J: TRBJ2-7
length: 16
V: TRBV7-3
DNA: TGTGCCAGCAGCTTATCTGGGGCAGGCCTATCCTACGAGCAGTACTTC
CDR3: CASSLSGAGLSYEQYF

size: few
D: TRBD1
J: TRBJ2-7
length: 13
V: TRBV7-8
DNA: TGTGCCAGCGCCAAAGGGACAGCTTACGAGCAGTACTTC
CDR3: CASAKGTAYEQYF

size: once
D: NA
J: TRBJ2-7
length: 14
V: TRBV5-1
DNA: TGCGCCAGCAGCCCTAGAAGCACCTCCTACGAGCAGTACTTC
CDR3: CASSPRSTSYEQYF

size: NA
D: TRBD1
J: TRBJ2-4
length: 15
V: TRBV5-1
DNA: TGCGCCAGCAGCGCCCGGGACAGGGTTCTAAACATTCAGTACTTC
CDR3: CASSARDRVLNIQYF

size: NA
D: TRBD1
J: TRBJ1-1
length: 15
V: TRBV6-6
DNA: TGTGCCAGCAGTAAAAGACAGGGGGCGGCGACTGAAGCTTTCTTT
CDR3: CASSKRQGAATEAFF

size: NA
D: TRBD2
J: TRBJ2-1
length: 16
V: TRBV7-2
DNA: TGTGCCAGCAGCGACGAAACTAGCGCGAATTACAATGAGCAGTTCTTC
CDR3: CASSDETSANYNEQFF

size: NA
D: NA
J: TRBJ1-2
length: 15
V: TRBV9
DNA: TGTGCCAGCAGCGTAGGGAGGGGACCCCTCTATGGCTACACCTTC
CDR3: CASSVGRGPLYGYTF

size: NA
D: NA
J: TRBJ1-1
length: 15
V: TRBV11-2
DNA: TGTGCCAGCAGCCCCCCATACAGGGAAGACACTGAAGCTTTCTTT
CDR3: CASSPPYREDTEAFF

size: NA
D: NA
J: TRBJ2-3
length: 16
V: TRBV5-1
DNA: TGCGCCAGCAGCTTGGGGCCGGGACTGTTCACAGATACGCAGTATTTT
CDR3: CASSLGPGLFTDTQYF

size: NA
D: NA
J: TRBJ2-5
length: 12
V: TRBV6-1
DNA: TGTGCCAGCAGTGTGCACATGGAGACCCAGTACTTC
CDR3: CASSVHMETQYF

size: NA
D: NA
J: TRBJ1-1
length: 15
V: TRBV27
DNA: TGTGCCAGCAGTTTATACAGGGCCGCGAACACTGAAGCTTTCTTT
CDR3: CASSLYRAANTEAFF

size: NA
D: NA
J: TRBJ1-4
length: 14
V: TRBV6-5
DNA: TGTGCCAGCAGTTCTCCAGGGCTGCGTGAAAAACTGTTTTTT
CDR3: CASSSPGLREKLFF

size: NA
D: TRBD2
J: TRBJ2-2
length: 17
V: TRBV4-2
DNA: TGTGCCAGCAGCCCGTGGGGACTAGCGGGTAGAGGAAGGGAGCTGTTTTTT
CDR3: CASSPWGLAGRGRELFF

size: NA
D: TRBD1
J: TRBJ1-6
length: 15
V: TRBV7-3
DNA: TGTGCCAGCAGCTTAAGGGGACAGGGGAATTCACCCCTCCACTTT
CDR3: CASSLRGQGNSPLHF

size: NA
D: NA
J: TRBJ2-2
length: 18
V: TRBV18
DNA: TGTGCCAGCTCTCCAACCCGACAAGGGGCGGTGGAGACCGGGGAGCTGTTTTTT
CDR3: CASSPTRQGAVETGELFF

size: NA
D: TRBD2
J: TRBJ2-5
length: 15
V: TRBV5-1
DNA: TGCGCCAGCAGCCTTAGCGGGAGGGGACAAGAGACCCAGTACTTC
CDR3: CASSLSGRGQETQYF

size: NA
D: NA
J: TRBJ1-2
length: 13
V: TRBV6-5
DNA: TGTGCCAGCAGGGACACTGACGCCTATGGCTACACCTTC
CDR3: CASRDTDAYGYTF

size: few
D: NA
J: TRBJ1-1
length: 16
V: TRBV5-7
DNA: TGTGCCAGCAGCTACTCCCCATCGGGAGAGAACACTGAAGCTTTCTTT
CDR3: CASSYSPSGENTEAFF

size: NA
D: TRBD1
J: TRBJ2-5
length: 15
V: TRBV27
DNA: TGTGCCAGCAGTTTATCCCTGACAGGGCAAGAGACCCAGTACTTC
CDR3: CASSLSLTGQETQYF

size: NA
D: TRBD1
J: TRBJ1-1
length: 14
V: TRBV28
DNA: TGTGCCATCGTCCGGGACAGGGTTATAACTGAAGCTTTCTTT
CDR3: CAIVRDRVITEAFF

size: once
D: NA
J: TRBJ2-7
length: 15
V: TRBV27
DNA: TGTGCCAGCAGTTTATCGAAGCAGGGGGGATACGAGCAGTACTTC
CDR3: CASSLSKQGGYEQYF

size: NA
D: TRBD1
J: TRBJ2-7
length: 16
V: TRBV6-1
DNA: TGTGCCAGCAGTGAAACCCCGGGACAGGGGAGGGACGAGCAGTACTTC
CDR3: CASSETPGQGRDEQYF

size: NA
D: NA
J: TRBJ2-2
length: 14
V: TRBV5-1
DNA: TGCGCCAGCCGATACAGGGTGGACACCGGGGAGCTGTTTTTT
CDR3: CASRYRVDTGELFF